The entry below describes one T cell receptor (beta chain). Patients aged 18 to 65 had newly diagnosed hyperthyroidism lasting under 2 months. Reasons for excluding patients were uncontrolled infection, other autoimmune disease, pregnancy or lactation. This sample holds PBMCs from 8 to 10 ml fresh peripheral blood. This sample is part of a study of T cells in Graves' hyperthyroidism and ophthalmopathy. Study overall: Peripheral blood was secured at the point of initial diagnosis, before any treatment.

Germline lookup yields CDR1 DFQATT and CDR2 SNEGSKA (reference sequence). The CDR3 sequence is 14 residues long. V was clipped by 0 bases and J by 4 bases, with 10 bases between them. Amplified regions were TCR beta CDR3 sequences from RNA transcripts. The HTBI primer set drove a first-round RT-PCR of the TCR CDR3. Via MiXCR, TCRdb re-called the multiplex PCR reads, giving one row per CDR3 protein. Among under 650,000 distinct CDR3 sequences listed, roughly 15% were seen once. This sequence was found in a woman under 40 with Graves' hyperthyroidism. The chain couples TRBV20-1 to TRBJ1-5; D is ambiguous. The material sequenced was blood. The CDR3 DNA reads TGCAGTGCTAGAGATGTGAACCTTAATCAGCCCCAGCATTTT. Its translation: CSARDVNLNQPQHF.